The 24 T cell receptor beta chains below come from one sample, sequenced in a study of siplizumab effects on memory and regulatory T cells. Profiling relied on immunoSEQ multiplex PCR, and the TCRdb table lists in-frame clones only, not all of them. The sample has roughly 82,000 clones; approximately 90% are singletons. Sequencing was performed on Tregs sorted from blood. Every receptor here comes from a human donor in good health.

The chain links TRBV29-1 to TRBJ1-1; the D gene is possibly TRBD1 (5 bases). V was cut by 6 bases and J by 0 bases, with 17 bases left in between. The CDR3 totals 15 residues. CDR1 SQVTM and CDR2 ANQGSEA come from the germline V gene. The CDR3 sequence is CSVTTRTLMNTEAFF. The DNA for the CDR3 is TGCAGCGTGACGACACGGACATTAATGAACACTGAAGCTTTCTTT.

The chain recombines TRBV11-2 with TRBJ1-5; D uncertain. The CDR3 length is 13 residues. Germline V gene lookup returns CDR1 SGHAT and CDR2 FQNNGV. V dropped 5 bases and J dropped 4 bases, with 9 bases sitting between them. The CDR3, as DNA: TGTGCCAGCAGCCCCAGCGGTAATCAGCCCCAGCATTTT. It yields the protein CASSPSGNQPQHF.

The V call is TRBV5-4, the J call TRBJ2-5; D unclear. Germline V gene sequence: CDR1 SGHNT, CDR2 YYREEE (reference sequence). Trimming shortened V by 4 bases and J by 9 bases, and 10 bases separated the two germline ends. The CDR3 is 11 residues long. CDR3 bases: TGTGCCAGCAGCGGGGATTCGGCCCAGTACTTC. The encoded protein is CASSGDSAQYF.

The chain is built from TRBV11-3 and TRBJ1-3; D gene unclear. V was clipped by 0 bases and J by 5 bases, with 11 bases between them. The CDR3 has 15 residues. From germline, CDR1 is SGHNT and CDR2 YENEEA. DNA of the CDR3: TGTGCCAGCAGCTTAGATGGGGTATGTAGAAACACCATATATTTT. Encoded protein: CASSLDGVCRNTIYF. The variable domain in full, completed from reference TRBV11-3 and TRBJ1-3, reads EAGVVQSPRYKIIEKKQPVAFWCNPISGHNTLYWYLQNLGQGPELLIRYENEEAVDDSQLPKDRFSAERLKGVDSTLKIQPAELGDSAVYLCASSLDGVCRNTIYFGEGSWLTVV.

The chain joins TRBV9 to TRBJ1-1; no reliable D call. The V end was cut by 0 bases, the J end by 0 bases, with 9 bases between. The CDR3 sequence is 15 residues long. Per germline, CDR1 SGDLS and CDR2 YYNGEE. CDR3 residues: CASSVGVVMNTEAFF. The CDR3 region has the DNA TGTGCCAGCAGCGTAGGGGTAGTCATGAACACTGAAGCTTTCTTT.

By share of the sample, this clone is medium-sized. The chain combines TRBV6-1 with TRBJ1-5; D remains unclear. Germline assignment: CDR1 MNHNS and CDR2 SASEGT. Trimming shortened V by 6 bases and J by 0 bases, and 3 bases separated the two germline ends. The CDR3 contains 12 residues. Written as DNA, the CDR3 is TGTGCCAGCAGCGGTAGCAATCAGCCCCAGCATTTT. Encoded protein: CASSGSNQPQHF.

This rearrangement joins TRBV29-1 to TRBJ1-5, with D tentatively TRBD1 (5 bases). The CDR3 runs 11 residues. Germline V gene data show CDR1 as SQVTM and CDR2 as ANQGSEA. Trimming cost V 4 bases and J 11 bases, with 12 bases left between them. The CDR3 is CSVVRGGTQHF. In DNA form, the CDR3 reads TGCAGCGTTGTGAGGGGAGGGACCCAGCATTTT. Based on the CDR3 plus reference TRBV29-1 and TRBJ1-5, the full variable domain is SAVISQKPSRDICQRGTSLTIQCQVDSQVTMMFWYRQQPGQSLTLIATANQGSEATYESGFVIDKFPISRPNLTFSTLTVSNMSPEDSSIYLCSVVRGGTQHFGDGTRLSIL.

This sequence joins TRBV15 and TRBJ2-1; D call uncertain. The CDR3 is 14 residues long. Deletions cut 1 base from V and 7 bases from J, with 11 bases between. In germline, CDR1 is LNHNV, CDR2 YYDKDF (reference sequence). The CDR3 is CATSRGSSSNEQFF. In DNA, the CDR3 is TGTGCCACCAGCAGAGGATCAAGTTCGAATGAGCAGTTCTTC.

V gene TRBV5-1 combines with J gene TRBJ2-1, with D unresolved. This CDR3 is 15 amino acids long. V was trimmed by 0 bases and J by 1 base, leaving 8 bases between them. Germline lookup yields CDR1 SGHRS and CDR2 YFSETQ. This CDR3 is CASSLASGSYNEQFF. CDR3 in DNA: TGCGCCAGCAGCTTGGCCAGTGGATCCTACAATGAGCAGTTCTTC.

The chain employs TRBV5-1 and TRBJ1-3, with D perhaps TRBD1 (5 bases). V was clipped by 1 base and J by 5 bases, with 13 bases between them. Per the germline V gene, CDR1 is SGHRS and CDR2 is YFSETQ. The CDR3 consists of 15 residues. This CDR3 reads CASSLSYQGRNTIYF. As DNA, the CDR3 is TGCGCCAGCAGCTTGTCGTATCAGGGCAGAAACACCATATATTTT.

This sequence joins TRBV9 and TRBJ2-5, with 12 positions matching TRBD1. The CDR3 extends over 17 amino acids. V gave up 4 bases and J gave up 5 bases; unmatched junction bases: 12. CDR1 is SGDLS and CDR2 is YYNGEE in the germline V gene. The CDR3 nucleotides read TGTGCCAGCAGCTCTAGACCGGGACAGGGGGCTCGGGAGACCCAGTACTTC. Amino acid sequence: CASSSRPGQGARETQYF.

This rearrangement joins TRBV7-2 to TRBJ2-7; D is ambiguous. Germline V gene data show CDR1 as SGHTA and CDR2 as FQGNSA. Trimming left V 3 bases short and J 4 bases short, with 10 bases between. This CDR3 has 13 residues. The CDR3 DNA sequence: TGTGCCAGCAGCTTGGAAAGACGTTACGAGCAGTACTTC. Translating it yields CASSLERRYEQYF.

This clone is a singleton in its sample. Here the CDR3 DNA reads TGTGCCAGCAGCCGGACTAGCGGAAGCACAGATACGCAGTATTTT. It specifies CASSRTSGSTDTQYF. The chain carries TRBV5-4 and TRBJ2-3; 10 bases match TRBD2. Trimming took 4 bases from V and 0 from J; bases not matched to a gene: 2. CDR3 size: 15 residues. The germline V gene encodes CDR1 SGHNT and CDR2 YYREEE (reference sequence).

V is TRBV19 and J is TRBJ1-2; 10 bases line up with TRBD1. Germline assignment: CDR1 LNHDA and CDR2 SQIVND (reference sequence). V lost 6 bases and J lost 2; bases outside the gene matches: 3. This CDR3 is built from 14 residues. The CDR3 DNA is TGTGCCAGTAGCTTGACAGGGGGCAACTATGGCTACACCTTC. It codes for CASSLTGGNYGYTF.

This clone was observed a single time. The chain couples TRBV18 to TRBJ1-2; unclear D gene. V was shortened by 6 bases and J by 3 bases, with 17 bases between the two germline ends. CDR3 length: 15 amino acids. From germline, CDR1 is KGHSH and CDR2 LQKENI. DNA of the CDR3: TGTGCCAGCTCGGCCACGGATCGGTCAGACTATGGCTACACCTTC. The encoded protein is CASSATDRSDYGYTF.

This clone was recorded once. This chain links TRBV18 with TRBJ2-2, with a weak D call TRBD2 (6 bases). Trimming cost V 4 bases and J 0 bases, with 15 bases left between them. Germline CDR1 and CDR2: KGHSH and LQKENI. The length of the CDR3 is 17 residues. The CDR3 sequence is CASSLYRRTTNTGELFF. The CDR3 region has the DNA TGTGCCAGCTCACTCTACCGGAGGACTACGAACACCGGGGAGCTGTTTTTT.

The chain links TRBV9 to TRBJ1-3; D might be TRBD1 (6 bases). V was cut by 4 bases and J by 0 bases, with 14 bases left in between. The V gene's germline CDR1 is SGDLS and CDR2 YYNGEE. The CDR3 is 16 residues long. The CDR3 sequence: CASSSRQALSGNTIYF. In DNA, the CDR3 is TGTGCCAGCAGCTCTCGACAGGCCCTCTCTGGAAACACCATATATTTT. Full variable domain (outside the CDR3, taken from reference TRBV9 and TRBJ1-3): DSGVTQTPKHLITATGQRVTLRCSPRSGDLSVYWYQQSLDQGLQFLIQYYNGEERAKGNILERFSAQQFPDLHSELNLSSLELGDSALYFCASSSRQALSGNTIYFGEGSWLTVV.

The V and J genes are TRBV25-1 and TRBJ1-2; D gene unclear. V was shortened by 3 bases and J by 8 bases, with 4 bases between the two germline ends. Germline CDR1 MGHDK, CDR2 SYGVNS. The CDR3 is 10 amino acids. The CDR3 bases are TGTGCCAGCAGTGAGATCGGCTACACCTTC. Its translation: CASSEIGYTF.

V gene TRBV9 combines with J gene TRBJ2-7; D tentatively fits TRBD1 or TRBD2 (5 bases each). V was cut by 4 bases and J by 2 bases, with 22 bases left in between. Per germline, CDR1 SGDLS and CDR2 YYNGEE. This CDR3 comprises 17 residues. CDR3 loop: CASSPRGVMFGAYEQYF. The CDR3 nucleotides read TGTGCCAGCAGCCCGAGAGGGGTAATGTTCGGGGCCTACGAGCAGTACTTC.

This chain links TRBV4-2 with TRBJ2-2, with D perhaps TRBD2 (6 bases). CDR1 is LGHNA, CDR2 YNFKEQ, per germline. V gave up 0 bases and J gave up 4 bases, with 12 bases separating them. This CDR3 comprises 16 residues. This CDR3 reads CASSQDRGLPTGELFF. CDR3 in DNA: TGTGCCAGCAGCCAAGATCGGGGACTTCCCACCGGGGAGCTGTTTTTT.

CDR3 in DNA: TGTGCCAGCAGCTCACAGGGTTTTTCTGGAAACACCATATATTTT. This codes for CASSSQGFSGNTIYF. J is TRBJ1-3 and V is TRBV7-2; D possibly corresponds to TRBD1 (6 bases). The CDR3 is 15 residues long. The germline gives CDR1 SGHTA, CDR2 FQGNSA. V lost 4 bases and J lost 1, with 11 bases in between.

The rearrangement joins TRBV7-7 to TRBJ1-5; D unclear. The V end lost 1 base, the J end lost 2 bases, and 15 bases lay between the germline ends. CDR3 size: 17 residues. From germline, CDR1 is SSHAT and CDR2 FNYEAQ (reference sequence). As DNA, the CDR3 is TGTGCCAGCAGCTTAGGTGTGCCGGCCCTTGGCAATCAGCCCCAGCATTTT. It codes for CASSLGVPALGNQPQHF.

This clone was detected only a few times. The chain combines TRBV28 with TRBJ2-7; D is unclear. CDR1 is MDHEN, CDR2 SYDVKM, per germline. V lost 8 bases and J 1 base, leaving 3 bases between the germline ends. There are 10 residues in the CDR3. The CDR3 bases are TGTGCCAGCGGATCCTACGAGCAGTACTTC. As protein: CASGSYEQYF.

The chain recombines TRBV27 with TRBJ1-3; no clear D gene. V was shortened by 6 bases and J by 4 bases, with 13 bases between the two germline ends. The CDR3 length is 14 residues. Looked up from germline, CDR1 is MNHEY and CDR2 is SMNVEV (reference sequence). This CDR3 is CASREGGKGNTIYF. The CDR3 DNA reads as TGTGCCAGCAGGGAGGGAGGGAAAGGAAACACCATATATTTT.